This entry is about one T cell receptor beta chain. The data belong to a study of blood T cell repertoires in COVID-19. Study summary: The United States, Italy and Spain provided the acute and convalescent COVID-19 samples. In each case, the material was cDNA or gDNA derived from T cells, B-cell-depleted T cells, or PBMCs.

Original handling: The authors estimated nucleated cell counts from reference gene primer amplification. Sequenced by immunoSEQ multiplex PCR; TCRdb stores in-frame clones only, minus some. V and J calls and clone size are given by that table; D and trimming were obtained from the DNA. Here the sample spans approximately 220,000 clones, around 90% being singletons. The sample consisted of peripheral blood. The source of this sequence is a man between 60 and 75 years old with acute or convalescent COVID-19.

The CDR3 DNA is TGTGCCAGCAGCTCTGGGCGTTGGGCAGGGTATAATTCACCCCTCCACTTT. Its protein is CASSSGRWAGYNSPLHF. This rearrangement joins TRBV11-2 to TRBJ1-6; TRBD1 is a possible D gene (5 bases). This CDR3 comprises 17 residues. The V end lost 4 bases, the J end lost 4 bases, and 17 bases lay between the germline ends. Germline values: CDR1 SGHAT, CDR2 FQNNGV.